This entry lists 32 T cell receptor beta chains sequenced from one sample in a study of human T cells and chemical hapten exposure. Unfractionated whole blood yielded the extracted total RNA. TCRdb called the 5' RACE reads again in MiXCR, with one record for every CDR3 protein. Among 110,000 or so distinct CDR3 sequences listed, around 20% were seen once. Every receptor here comes from a human donor in good health.

This clonotype has a handful of counts. This chain joins TRBV4-2 and TRBJ2-7, with 7 bases matching TRBD2. CDR1 LGHNA and CDR2 YNFKEQ come from the germline V gene. The V and J ends lost 1 base and 3 bases, in that order; junction bases with no gene match: 6. CDR3 length: 15 amino acids. For the CDR3, the DNA is TGTGCCAGCAGCCAAGGGGGGGGAGGGTTCTACGAGCAGTACTTC. Translation gives CASSQGGGGFYEQYF.

This clonotype appeared a few times. The chain employs TRBV7-8 and TRBJ1-4, with D unresolved. Germline assignment: CDR1 SGHVS and CDR2 FQNEAQ. V was clipped by 1 base and J by 8 bases, with 11 bases between them. The CDR3 runs to 14 residues. CDR3 sequence (DNA): TGTGCCAGCAGCTTAGTGGCCAAGGACGAAAAACTGTTTTTT. Its protein is CASSLVAKDEKLFF.

The table lists this clonotype with a few counts. The chain combines TRBV5-1 with TRBJ1-6; D perhaps matches TRBD1 (5 bases). The CDR3 is 14 residues long. CDR1 SGHRS and CDR2 YFSETQ come from the germline V gene. Trimming shortened V by 3 bases and J by 7 bases, and 11 bases separated the two germline ends. CDR3 DNA sequence: TGCGCCAGCAGCTGGGACGTTAAAAATTCACCCCTCCACTTT. This codes for CASSWDVKNSPLHF.

This clonotype was detected only a few times. The CDR3 DNA reads TGTGCCAGCAGTTTATTGGCAGGATATGGCTACACCTTC. The encoded protein is CASSLLAGYGYTF. The V gene is TRBV27, the J gene TRBJ1-2; D is unresolved. Germline CDR1 is MNHEY and CDR2 is SMNVEV (reference sequence). The germline V and J ends were trimmed by 1 base and 5 bases, with 8 bases remaining between them. This CDR3 has 13 residues.

V gene TRBV18 combines with J gene TRBJ2-3; D possibly uses TRBD1 or TRBD2 (7 bases each). V lost 3 bases and J 3 bases, leaving 13 bases between the germline ends. CDR1 and CDR2 from the germline V gene are KGHSH and LQKENI. CDR3 length: 15 residues. CDR3 coding DNA: TGTGCCAGCTCACCGAACAGGGGAGGGACAGATACGCAGTATTTT. This codes for CASSPNRGGTDTQYF. The full variable domain, completed using reference TRBV18 and TRBJ2-3, is NAGVMQNPRHLVRRRGQEARLRCSPMKGHSHVYWYRQLPEEGLKFMVYLQKENIIDESGMPKERFSAEFPKEGPSILRIQQVVRGDSAAYFCASSPNRGGTDTQYFGPGTRLTVL.

The CDR3 here is CASSHSVGIYEQYF. The CDR3 DNA reads TGCGCCAGCAGCCACTCAGTGGGGATCTACGAGCAGTACTTC. The chain employs TRBV4-1 and TRBJ2-7; D remains unclear. CDR3 length: 14 residues. Trimming shortened V by 3 bases and J by 3 bases, and 12 bases separated the two germline ends. Germline CDR1 reads MGHRA; CDR2 reads YSYEKL.

This clonotype occurred a few times. This chain joins TRBV29-1 and TRBJ1-5; 7 positions match TRBD1. From germline, CDR1 is SQVTM and CDR2 ANQGSEA. The trim removed 7 bases at V and 4 bases at J, leaving 7 bases unmatched. The CDR3 consists of 13 residues. Written as DNA, the CDR3 is TGCAGCGCAGGGACAGCGATGAATCAGCCCCAGCATTTT. Protein product: CSAGTAMNQPQHF.

The sample holds a few counts of this clonotype. The chain couples TRBV5-4 to TRBJ1-2, with D tentatively TRBD1 (6 bases). V lost 1 base and J 3 bases, leaving 13 bases between the germline ends. The germline CDR1 and CDR2 sequences are SGHNT and YYREEE (reference sequence). The CDR3 is 15 amino acids. The CDR3 DNA follows: TGTGCCAGCAGCTTGCAGTCGAGGGGGTACTATGGCTACACCTTC. This codes for CASSLQSRGYYGYTF.

This clonotype was observed a handful of times. The V gene is TRBV6-6, the J gene TRBJ2-3; tentatively, D is TRBD1 or TRBD2 (5 bases each). There are 17 residues in the CDR3. V lost 5 bases and J lost 0, with 18 bases in between. The V gene's germline CDR1 is MNHNY and CDR2 SVGAGI (reference sequence). The CDR3 loop reads CASSDQIGTASTDTQYF. CDR3 nucleotide sequence: TGTGCCAGCAGTGACCAAATCGGGACCGCTAGCACAGATACGCAGTATTTT.

The chain employs TRBV4-2 and TRBJ2-3; the match to TRBD2 covers 16 bases. V trimming: 4 bases; J trimming: 0 bases; junction bases outside the gene matches: 4. The CDR3 totals 18 residues. Germline V CDR1 and CDR2: LGHNA, YNFKEQ. In DNA form, the CDR3 reads TGTGCCAGCAGCCCGGGACTAGCGGGAGGGCCTAGCACAGATACGCAGTATTTT. Translation gives CASSPGLAGGPSTDTQYF.

This clonotype was observed a handful of times. The J gene is TRBJ2-5, the V gene TRBV28, with a weak D call TRBD1 (5 bases). The CDR3 sequence is 11 residues long. The germline V gene encodes CDR1 MDHEN and CDR2 SYDVKM. Trimming stripped 5 bases from V and 13 bases from J, with 14 bases between. CDR3 coding DNA: TGTGCCAGCAGTCCCCGGACATTCCTGTACTTC. Translation gives CASSPRTFLYF.

This clonotype showed up just a few times. This sequence joins TRBV20-1 and TRBJ2-1; 10 positions agree with TRBD2. CDR1 is DFQATT and CDR2 is SNEGSKA in the germline V gene (reference sequence). The length of the CDR3 is 15 residues. Trimming removed 3 bases from V and 8 bases from J; junction bases left unmatched: 10. CDR3 coding DNA: TGCAGTGCTAGCCGAACTAGCGGGACGTCCCATGAGCAGTTCTTC. As protein: CSASRTSGTSHEQFF.

The CDR3 loop reads CASSEARRTDTQYF. The CDR3 coding sequence is TGTGCCAGCAGTGAAGCGCGGCGTACAGATACGCAGTATTTT. The chain joins TRBV6-1 to TRBJ2-3; no reliable D call. V lost 0 bases and J 3 bases, leaving 7 bases between the germline ends. The germline gives CDR1 MNHNS, CDR2 SASEGT. This CDR3 has 14 amino acids.

The CDR3 nucleotides are TGTGCCAGCAGCTTGGCCGTGGAAGCTTTCTTT. The encoded protein is CASSLAVEAFF. This rearrangement joins TRBV5-5 to TRBJ1-1, with D unclear. This CDR3 region has 11 residues. V was cut by 0 bases and J by 8 bases, with 5 bases left in between. Germline V gene data show CDR1 as SGHKS and CDR2 as YYEKEE (reference sequence).

The V gene is TRBV7-8, the J gene TRBJ2-3, with unresolved D. The germline V gene encodes CDR1 SGHVS and CDR2 FQNEAQ. This CDR3 contains 12 residues. V shed 1 base and J shed 7 bases, with 6 bases lying between them. The CDR3 sequence is CASSLVSNTQYF. CDR3 in DNA: TGTGCCAGCAGCTTAGTTTCAAATACGCAGTATTTT.

In this sample, this clonotype turned up a few times. The gene calls are TRBV6-2 or TRBV6-3 and TRBJ1-2; D remains unclear. V lost 3 bases and J 8 bases, leaving 13 bases between the germline ends. Germline CDR1 and CDR2: MNHEY and SVGEGT. The CDR3 runs 13 residues. The CDR3 region has the DNA TGTGCCAGCAGTTATCTGTCTGGCGACGGCTACACCTTC. Protein: CASSYLSGDGYTF.

This clonotype has just a few counts. The V gene is TRBV28, the J gene TRBJ2-1, with 11 bases aligning to TRBD2. The germline gives CDR1 MDHEN, CDR2 SYDVKM. The CDR3 loop spans 16 amino acids. V shed 2 bases and J 6 bases; nucleotides not matched to a gene: 6. The chain's CDR3 is CASSLRSGRAINEQFF. The CDR3 DNA reads as TGTGCCAGCAGTTTACGTAGCGGGAGGGCCATCAATGAGCAGTTCTTC.

There are a few counts of this clonotype. The chain carries TRBV28 and TRBJ2-3; D tentatively fits TRBD1 or TRBD2 (6 bases each). CDR1 is MDHEN, CDR2 SYDVKM, per germline. The CDR3 runs 15 residues. The germline V and J ends were trimmed by 2 bases and 3 bases, with 12 bases remaining between them. Here the CDR3 DNA reads TGTGCCAGCAGTTTACCGGGGGCAGGGACAGATACGCAGTATTTT. This encodes CASSLPGAGTDTQYF.

This clonotype was recorded many times. This sequence joins TRBV7-3 and TRBJ2-3; TRBD1 agrees at 9 bases. J gave up 4 bases and V 5 bases, and 10 bases lay outside the gene matches. Germline CDR1 is SGHTA and CDR2 is FQGTGA. The CDR3 sequence is 16 residues long. The CDR3 here is CASSPIGTGFADTQYF. DNA for the CDR3: TGTGCCAGCAGCCCGATTGGGACAGGGTTCGCAGATACGCAGTATTTT.

At least ten counts were recorded for this clonotype. The rearrangement joins TRBV20-1 to TRBJ1-2; D gene uncertain. CDR1 is DFQATT and CDR2 is SNEGSKA in the germline V gene (reference sequence). This CDR3 has 12 amino acids. Trimming removed 1 base from V and 6 bases from J, with 9 bases in between. The CDR3 DNA reads TGCAGTGCTAGAGTGTCGGATAATGGCTACACCTTC. Protein product: CSARVSDNGYTF.

The chain couples TRBV3-1 to TRBJ2-2; perhaps TRBD1 as D (5 bases). In germline, CDR1 is LGHDT, CDR2 YNNKEL (reference sequence). This CDR3 is 15 amino acids long. Trimming removed 0 bases from V and 6 bases from J, with 11 bases in between. CDR3 residues: CASSQEIVRAGELFF. The CDR3 coding sequence is TGTGCCAGCAGCCAAGAAATAGTCAGGGCCGGGGAGCTGTTTTTT.

This clonotype was found a few times. This chain joins TRBV30 and TRBJ2-3, with TRBD1 matching 8 bases. This CDR3 comprises 14 residues. CDR1 is GTSNPN and CDR2 is SVGIG in the germline V gene (reference sequence). For the CDR3, the DNA is TGTGCTCTGGAGCCGCAGGGGGCAGTAGATACGCAGTATTTT. Translating gives CALEPQGAVDTQYF.

This clonotype was detected only a few times. The rearrangement joins TRBV10-3 to TRBJ1-1; 7 positions match TRBD1. The V and J ends lost 2 bases and 8 bases, in that order; junction bases with no gene match: 2. The germline CDR1 and CDR2 sequences are ENHRY and SYGVKD. The CDR3 length is 12 residues. The CDR3 is CAISETGQEAFF. The DNA for the CDR3 is TGTGCCATCAGTGAGACGGGACAGGAAGCTTTCTTT.

A few counts support this clonotype. In DNA, the CDR3 is TGCGCCAGCAGCTCGTCGACAGGCTTCGCCTACGAGCAGTACTTC. Amino acids: CASSSSTGFAYEQYF. The V gene is TRBV5-1, the J gene TRBJ2-7; the D gene is possibly TRBD1 (6 bases). Germline V gives CDR1 SGHRS, CDR2 YFSETQ. V was pared by 3 bases and J by 2 bases, with 15 bases between. This CDR3 spans 15 amino acids.

This clonotype was counted many times. This chain links TRBV18 with TRBJ1-1; no reliable D call. The CDR3 has 13 residues. Trimming removed 2 bases from V and 0 bases from J, with 4 bases in between. Per the germline V gene, CDR1 is KGHSH and CDR2 is LQKENI. CDR3 nucleotide sequence: TGTGCCAGCTCACCAGGAATGAACACTGAAGCTTTCTTT. Its translation is CASSPGMNTEAFF.

This clonotype was observed a few times. The chain recombines TRBV27 with TRBJ1-6; D remains ambiguous. With 2 bases removed from V and 1 base from J, the gap between germline ends came to 6 bases. The CDR3 spans 15 residues. CDR1 and CDR2 from the germline V gene are MNHEY and SMNVEV (reference sequence). DNA of the CDR3: TGTGCCAGCAGTTTAGTTGGGTCCTATAATTCACCCCTCCACTTT. Its protein product is CASSLVGSYNSPLHF.

This clonotype was seen more than once but under ten times. V is TRBV11-3 and J is TRBJ1-3; 8 bases align to TRBD1. Looked up from germline, CDR1 is SGHNT and CDR2 is YENEEA. The CDR3 is made up of 15 amino acids. V lost 5 bases, J lost 4 bases, and 7 bases stayed unmatched. As DNA, the CDR3 is TGTGCCAGCAGCCAGACAGGGGCGGAAGGAAACACCATATATTTT. Amino acids: CASSQTGAEGNTIYF.

The chain links TRBV27 to TRBJ2-3; D possibly corresponds to TRBD1 (5 bases). V was trimmed by 1 base and J by 8 bases, leaving 22 bases between them. The CDR3 spans 17 residues. Germline CDR1 MNHEY, CDR2 SMNVEV (reference sequence). Here the CDR3 DNA reads TGTGCCAGCAGTTTATGGGGCCTTAGCAAGCCTGCCGGTACGCAGTATTTT. Translating it yields CASSLWGLSKPAGTQYF.

This clonotype was recorded a few times. This chain joins TRBV11-2 and TRBJ2-3; D is uncertain. Germline lookup yields CDR1 SGHAT and CDR2 FQNNGV. The CDR3 consists of 12 residues. V dropped 6 bases and J dropped 6 bases, with 10 bases sitting between them. The CDR3 sequence is CASSWSIDTQYF. DNA for the CDR3: TGTGCCAGCAGTTGGAGTATCGATACGCAGTATTTT.

This clonotype was picked up a small number of times. The chain's CDR3 is CASNRFRFSGNTIYF. In DNA, the CDR3 is TGTGCCAGCAACCGGTTTCGCTTCTCTGGAAACACCATATATTTT. This chain connects TRBV28 to TRBJ1-3; D ambiguous. The CDR3 covers 15 residues. Per the germline V gene, CDR1 is MDHEN and CDR2 is SYDVKM. Trimming took off 7 bases at V and 0 bases at J, with 13 bases between the two ends.

This clonotype was counted only a few times. Here the CDR3 reads CAWIWPGGGGELFF. The CDR3, as DNA: TGTGCCTGGATTTGGCCGGGGGGCGGCGGGGAGCTGTTTTTT. V is TRBV30 and J is TRBJ2-2, with D perhaps TRBD2 (7 bases). CDR3 size: 14 residues. Trimming removed 4 bases from V and 7 bases from J, with 16 bases in between. Germline CDR1 is GTSNPN and CDR2 is SVGIG (reference sequence).

As DNA, the CDR3 is TGTGCCATCAGTGAAACAGGGGATGGCTACACCTTC. Amino acid sequence: CAISETGDGYTF. This sequence joins TRBV10-3 and TRBJ1-2, with 7 bases fitting TRBD1. Trimming cost V 3 bases and J 6 bases; bases outside gene matches: 1. This CDR3 comprises 12 residues. Germline assignment: CDR1 ENHRY and CDR2 SYGVKD.